The entry that follows covers one T cell receptor (beta chain) sequence. The sample is drawn from a study of cytomegalovirus exposure and HLA in healthy donors. Per germline, CDR1 SGHVS and CDR2 FQNEAQ. The CDR3 loop spans 13 amino acids. V was pared by 5 bases and J by 0 bases, with 5 bases between. Primers for the PCR totalled 60 Vbeta and 13 Jbeta. This table comes from immunoSEQ multiplex PCR, and its TCRdb copy is limited to in-frame clones, with some not included. Found here are over 200,000 clones, approximately 82% of them singletons; the top ten hold about 0.58%. V is TRBV7-8 and J is TRBJ1-5, with D hard to call. The sequenced material came from PBMCs. The receptor comes from a woman in her thirties or forties in good health and CMV-seronegative. CDR3 sequence: CASSLNSNQPQHF. The CDR3 coding sequence is TGTGCCAGCAGCCTAAATAGCAATCAGCCCCAGCATTTT.